This is a list of T cell receptor beta chains from one sample in a study of early T cells in non-severe SARS-CoV-2 infection. Using its own MiXCR run on the 5' RACE reads, TCRdb lists one record per CDR3 protein. This table holds tens of thousands of distinct CDR3 sequences, 9% to 15% found once. The sample consisted of whole blood. The receptor set was obtained from an adult who was a healthcare worker with PCR-confirmed SARS-CoV-2 infection or an uninfected control (not recorded which). Both conserved end residues are trimmed from each CDR3.

length	V	J	CDR3
12	TRBV3-1	TRBJ2-1	ASSPRDRYNEQF
11	TRBV18	TRBJ1-1	ASSPTGVAEAF
13	TRBV9	TRBJ2-1	ASSLAGESYNEQF
12	TRBV7-6	TRBJ2-2	ASSLPNGVGELF
13	TRBV12-3/TRBV12-4	TRBJ1-1	ASRLGTGGSTEAF
9	TRBV29-1	TRBJ2-1	SVSQPGMLF
12	TRBV12-3/TRBV12-4	TRBJ1-5	ASSLQGVNQPQH
14	TRBV6-1	TRBJ2-2	ASSGTGGTNTGELF
13	TRBV11-2	TRBJ2-3	ASSLGAGSPDTQY
13	TRBV7-2	TRBJ2-3	ASSLLGQRTDTQY
14	TRBV7-6	TRBJ2-1	ASSLGGVTSYNEQF
13	TRBV20-1	TRBJ2-1	SAYSGAEGHTEQF
12	TRBV18	TRBJ1-2	ASSPNDRGNGYT
13	TRBV2	TRBJ2-3	ASRTGGRSGDTQY
12	TRBV29-1	TRBJ1-2	SARRRQGPYGYT
13	TRBV6-1	TRBJ1-1	ASSEYEGPNTEAF
11	TRBV29-1	TRBJ2-5	SVVRGTGETQY
12	TRBV6-6	TRBJ2-7	ASRNYRVPYEQY
13	TRBV2	TRBJ1-5	ASKSPGTVNQPQH
14	TRBV7-6	TRBJ2-1	ASSFAGTGYYNEQF
14	TRBV12-3/TRBV12-4	TRBJ2-3	ASSLRASGGTDTQY
13	TRBV5-1	TRBJ2-5	ASSLAGGREETQY
10	TRBV12-3/TRBV12-4	TRBJ2-7	ASRGGPDEQY
14	TRBV11-3	TRBJ2-2	ASSLGPAGGAGELF
12	TRBV27	TRBJ2-2	ASMAGGGVGELF
13	TRBV7-3	TRBJ2-1	ASSSGTSGLNEQF
13	TRBV2	TRBJ1-6	ASSAAGSYNSPLH
11	TRBV6-6	TRBJ1-6	ASSGQGNSPLH
11	TRBV5-1	TRBJ2-3	ASSFQGEDTQY
12	TRBV24-1	TRBJ2-3	ATSAGSTSNTQY
12	TRBV10-3	TRBJ2-7	AISSAGQGYEQY
10	TRBV4-1	TRBJ2-1	ASSQTGFEQL
12	TRBV7-9	TRBJ2-7	ASSFGTGFYEQY
15	TRBV7-2	TRBJ2-4	ASSTYPTGAVENIQY
13	TRBV7-2	TRBJ1-5	ASSLRTREGQPQH
11	TRBV9	TRBJ2-5	ASSVTGQETQY
12	TRBV29-1	TRBJ2-1	SVERERGDNEQF